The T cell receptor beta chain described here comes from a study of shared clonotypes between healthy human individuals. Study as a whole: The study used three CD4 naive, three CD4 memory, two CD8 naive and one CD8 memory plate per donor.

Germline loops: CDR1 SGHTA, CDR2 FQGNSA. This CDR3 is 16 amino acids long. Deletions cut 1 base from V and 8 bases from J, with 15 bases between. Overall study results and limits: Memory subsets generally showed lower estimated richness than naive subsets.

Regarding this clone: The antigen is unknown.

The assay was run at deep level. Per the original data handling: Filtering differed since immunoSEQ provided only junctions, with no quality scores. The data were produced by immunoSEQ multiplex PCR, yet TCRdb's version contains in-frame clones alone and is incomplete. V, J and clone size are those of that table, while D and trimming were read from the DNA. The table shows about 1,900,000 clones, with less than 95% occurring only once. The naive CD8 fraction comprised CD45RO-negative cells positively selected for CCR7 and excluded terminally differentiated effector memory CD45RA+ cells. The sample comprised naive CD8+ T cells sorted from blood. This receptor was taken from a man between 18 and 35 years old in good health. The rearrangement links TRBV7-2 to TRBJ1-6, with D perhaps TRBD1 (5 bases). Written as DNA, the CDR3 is TGTGCCAGCAGCTTAGTGGCTGGGGCTTTAGATTCACCCCTCCACTTT. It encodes CASSLVAGALDSPLHF.